These 20 T cell receptor beta chains were all obtained from the same sample, sequenced in a study of OX40 agonist ivuxolimab in advanced cancers. Method: immunoSEQ multiplex PCR; TCRdb's copy keeps in-frame clones and lacks some. Here the sample spans 30,000 to 40,000 clones, less than 80% being singletons. This material consisted of CD4+ or CD8+ T cells sorted from blood, taken in a trial of the OX40 agonist ivuxolimab. These receptors were collected from an adult with an advanced solid tumor such as melanoma, head and neck, liver or kidney cancer.

The chain employs TRBV19 and TRBJ1-1; D is perhaps TRBD1 (6 bases). V was shortened by 5 bases and J by 0 bases, with 13 bases between the two germline ends. CDR1 and CDR2 from the germline V gene are LNHDA and SQIVND (reference sequence). CDR3 size: 15 residues. This CDR3 reads CASSLQGNMNTEAFF. Written as DNA, the CDR3 is TGTGCCAGTAGTTTACAGGGTAACATGAACACTGAAGCTTTCTTT.

This chain joins TRBV25-1 and TRBJ2-1, with D possibly being TRBD1 (6 bases). This CDR3 has 15 residues. Germline assignment: CDR1 MGHDK and CDR2 SYGVNS. V lost 4 bases, J lost 1 base, and 11 bases lay in between. In DNA form, the CDR3 reads TGTGCCAGCAGTGCCCCGGGACAATCCTACAATGAGCAGTTCTTC. Residues: CASSAPGQSYNEQFF.

Here the CDR3 reads CASSDATNEKLFF. CDR3 nucleotides: TGTGCCAGCAGTGATGCAACTAATGAAAAACTGTTTTTT. The chain combines TRBV28 with TRBJ1-4; unclear D gene. The CDR3 has 13 amino acids. The V gene's germline CDR1 is MDHEN and CDR2 SYDVKM. V shed 5 bases and J shed 0 bases, with 4 bases lying between them.

The chain recombines TRBV4-1 with TRBJ2-5, with D tentatively TRBD1 (5 bases). Trimming cost V 5 bases and J 2 bases, with 15 bases left between them. The CDR3 covers 15 residues. The germline CDR1 and CDR2 sequences are MGHRA and YSYEKL. The chain's CDR3 is CASSVGLVVQETQYF. CDR3 nucleotides: TGCGCCAGCAGCGTGGGGCTGGTCGTACAAGAGACCCAGTACTTC.

For the CDR3, the DNA is TGTGCCAGCAGCTTCGGGGACATTTCGGGCACTGAAGCTTTCTTT. Amino acids: CASSFGDISGTEAFF. The gene calls are TRBV7-9 and TRBJ1-1, with a possible D match to TRBD1 (6 bases). There are 15 residues in the CDR3. V gave up 3 bases and J gave up 4 bases, with 15 bases separating them. In germline, CDR1 is SEHNR, CDR2 FQNEAQ (reference sequence).

The rearrangement joins TRBV5-8 to TRBJ2-7, with D unresolved. The CDR3 loop spans 15 amino acids. Germline loops: CDR1 SGHTS, CDR2 YDEGEE. Trimming took off 3 bases at V and 3 bases at J, with 16 bases between the two ends. The CDR3 spells CASSSVYRPSYEQYF. The CDR3 DNA reads TGTGCCAGCAGCTCCGTATATCGGCCGAGCTACGAGCAGTACTTC.

The J gene is TRBJ1-6, the V gene TRBV2; 7 bases align to TRBD1. There are 14 residues in the CDR3. Losses at the gene ends were 10 bases for V and 6 bases for J; bases not matched to a gene: 9. CDR1 and CDR2 from the germline V gene are SNHLY and FYNNEI. In nucleotides, the CDR3 is TGTGCCACCCGAAACCGGGACAGTAATTCACCCCTCCACTTT. Translation: CATRNRDSNSPLHF.

CDR3 coding DNA: TGTGCCAGCAGCTTAGTAATTTATAGGGGGGCACCAACTTATGGCTACACCTTC. Translated, it gives CASSLVIYRGAPTYGYTF. The J gene is TRBJ1-2, the V gene TRBV7-9, with D tentatively TRBD1 (6 bases). CDR1 SEHNR and CDR2 FQNEAQ come from the germline V gene (reference sequence). Trimming pared 1 base from V and 5 bases from J, leaving 23 bases between. This CDR3 spans 18 amino acids.

V and J are TRBV6-6 and TRBJ1-5; D is uncertain. Trimming took off 2 bases at V and 0 bases at J, with 2 bases between the two ends. The CDR3 consists of 13 residues. Germline CDR1 reads MNHNY; CDR2 reads SVGAGI (reference sequence). CDR3 coding DNA: TGTGCCAGCAGTTACCGTAGCAATCAGCCCCAGCATTTT. Its protein is CASSYRSNQPQHF.

The chain is built from TRBV11-2 and TRBJ1-5; D is uncertain. Germline V lookup: CDR1 SGHAT, CDR2 FQNNGV. The CDR3 runs 15 residues. Trimming stripped 5 bases from V and 4 bases from J, with 15 bases between. CDR3: CASSGDPAANQPQHF. The DNA for the CDR3 is TGTGCCAGCAGCGGAGATCCGGCGGCTAATCAGCCCCAGCATTTT.

The chain joins TRBV5-6 to TRBJ2-2; D not certain. The V gene's germline CDR1 is SGHDT and CDR2 YYEEEE. The CDR3 spans 15 residues. V dropped 4 bases and J dropped 2 bases, with 12 bases sitting between them. In DNA, the CDR3 is TGTGCCAGCAGCCTGATTGGGCGAAACACCGGGGAGCTGTTTTTT. This sequence encodes CASSLIGRNTGELFF.

The chain's CDR3 is CASSFSLEGRGGYTF. The CDR3 DNA is TGTGCCAGCAGTTTTAGTCTCGAGGGCCGCGGAGGCTACACCTTC. This chain connects TRBV6-5 to TRBJ1-2; D remains ambiguous. Germline CDR1 is MNHEY and CDR2 is SVGAGI. This CDR3 region has 15 residues. V was shortened by 4 bases and J by 8 bases, with 20 bases between the two germline ends.

This clone was detected a few times. No DNA is shown, since the ends of the CDR3 on it are uncertain; the CDR3 is the one TCRdb lists. The J gene is TRBJ2-6, the V gene TRBV7-2. The germline V gene encodes CDR1 SGHTA and CDR2 FQGNSA. The CDR3 is 13 amino acids long, termini counted. This CDR3 reads CASSFGAGNVLTF.

This chain joins TRBV7-9 and TRBJ2-5; 16 bases match TRBD2. The CDR3 contains 17 residues. Trimming removed 4 bases from V and 4 bases from J; junction bases left unmatched: 6. Germline V CDR1 and CDR2: SEHNR, FQNEAQ (reference sequence). CDR3 coding DNA: TGTGCCAGCAGCTCGGGACTAGCGGGGGGGCCCCGAGAGACCCAGTACTTC. This gives the protein CASSSGLAGGPRETQYF.

This sequence joins TRBV7-9 and TRBJ2-1; 10 bases fit TRBD2. CDR3 length equals 15 residues. Germline-derived CDR1 and CDR2 are SEHNR and FQNEAQ (reference sequence). The J segment lost 8 bases and the V segment lost 2 bases, leaving 6 bases of the junction unmatched. The CDR3 here is CASSLFLAGVDEQFF. The CDR3 DNA sequence: TGTGCCAGCAGCTTATTTCTAGCGGGGGTGGATGAGCAGTTCTTC.

V and J are TRBV6-5 and TRBJ1-2; 9 bases map to TRBD1. The V and J ends lost 11 bases and 6 bases, in that order; junction bases with no gene match: 10. The CDR3 is 13 residues long. Germline V CDR1 and CDR2: MNHEY, SVGAGI. This CDR3 is CACRDREWNGYTF. The CDR3 DNA follows: TGTGCCTGTAGGGACAGGGAATGGAATGGCTACACCTTC.

The V gene is TRBV7-3, the J gene TRBJ2-2, with TRBD2 identical over 14 bases. Germline V gives CDR1 SGHTA, CDR2 FQGTGA. Trimming at V came to 4 bases and at J to 1 base, leaving 5 bases not matched to a gene. There are 18 residues in the CDR3. The CDR3 sequence: CASSSGLAGGLNTGELFF. The CDR3 DNA reads TGTGCCAGCAGCTCCGGACTAGCGGGGGGCCTGAACACCGGGGAGCTGTTTTTT.

The J gene is TRBJ2-3, the V gene TRBV27; a weak D match, TRBD2 (5 bases). The CDR3 is made up of 15 amino acids. Germline CDR1 MNHEY, CDR2 SMNVEV (reference sequence). With 3 bases removed from V and 0 bases from J, the gap between germline ends came to 10 bases. The CDR3 here is CASSFLATSTDTQYF. The CDR3 bases are TGTGCCAGCAGTTTTTTAGCGACTAGCACAGATACGCAGTATTTT.

This chain uses TRBV28 with TRBJ1-6; D gene uncertain. Germline-derived CDR1 and CDR2 are MDHEN and SYDVKM. The V end lost 2 bases, the J end lost 9 bases, and 11 bases lay between the germline ends. The CDR3 runs to 14 residues. CDR3 sequence (DNA): TGTGCCAGCAGTTTAGCAGGCCCCGGTTCACCCCTCCACTTT. It specifies CASSLAGPGSPLHF. Filled out from reference TRBV28 and TRBJ1-6, the complete variable domain reads DVKVTQSSRYLVKRTGEKVFLECVQDMDHENMFWYRQDPGLGLRLIYFSYDVKMKEKGDIPEGYSVSREKKERFSLILESASTNQTSMYLCASSLAGPGSPLHFGNGTRLTVT.

This sequence joins TRBV19 and TRBJ2-1; D might be TRBD2 (5 bases). This CDR3 spans 13 amino acids. CDR1 and CDR2 (germline): LNHDA, SQIVND (reference sequence). Deletions cut 8 bases from V and 7 bases from J, with 15 bases between. This CDR3 is CASQRGDVNEQFF. CDR3 sequence (DNA): TGTGCCAGTCAACGGGGTGATGTGAATGAGCAGTTCTTC.